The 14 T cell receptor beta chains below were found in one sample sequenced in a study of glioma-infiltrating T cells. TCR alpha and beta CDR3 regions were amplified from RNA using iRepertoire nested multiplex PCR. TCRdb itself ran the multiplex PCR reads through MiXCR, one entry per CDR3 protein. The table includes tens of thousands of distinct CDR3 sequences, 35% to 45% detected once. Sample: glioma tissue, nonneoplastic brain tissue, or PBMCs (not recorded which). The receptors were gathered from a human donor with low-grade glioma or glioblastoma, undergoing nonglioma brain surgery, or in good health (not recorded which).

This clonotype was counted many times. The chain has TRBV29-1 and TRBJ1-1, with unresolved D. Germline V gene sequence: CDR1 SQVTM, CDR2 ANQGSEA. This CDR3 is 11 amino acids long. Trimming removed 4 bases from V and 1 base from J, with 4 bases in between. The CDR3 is CSVGWNTEAFF. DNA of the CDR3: TGCAGCGTTGGGTGGAACACTGAAGCTTTCTTT.

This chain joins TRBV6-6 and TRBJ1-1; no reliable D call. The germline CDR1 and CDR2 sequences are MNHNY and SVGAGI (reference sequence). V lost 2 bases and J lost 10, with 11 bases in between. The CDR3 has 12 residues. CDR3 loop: CASSYRGWRAFF. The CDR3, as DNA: TGTGCCAGCAGTTACCGTGGGTGGCGAGCTTTCTTT.

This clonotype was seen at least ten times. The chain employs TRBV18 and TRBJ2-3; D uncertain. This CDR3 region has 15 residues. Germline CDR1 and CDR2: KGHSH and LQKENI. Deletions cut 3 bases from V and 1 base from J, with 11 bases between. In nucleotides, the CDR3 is TGTGCCAGCTCACCCGACTCGCTCCGCACAGATACGCAGTATTTT. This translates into CASSPDSLRTDTQYF.

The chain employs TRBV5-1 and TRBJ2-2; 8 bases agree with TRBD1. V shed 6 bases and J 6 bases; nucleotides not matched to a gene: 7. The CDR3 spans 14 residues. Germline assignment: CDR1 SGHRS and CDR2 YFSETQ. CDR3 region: CASNRGFSSGELFF. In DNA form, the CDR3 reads TGCGCCAGCAACAGGGGGTTTTCCTCCGGGGAGCTGTTTTTT.

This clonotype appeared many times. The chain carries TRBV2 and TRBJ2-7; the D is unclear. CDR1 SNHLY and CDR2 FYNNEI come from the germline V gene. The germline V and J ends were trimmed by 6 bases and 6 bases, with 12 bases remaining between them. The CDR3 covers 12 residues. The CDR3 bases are TGTGCCAGCAGGAAGGAGACGAGCGAGCAGTACTTC. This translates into CASRKETSEQYF.

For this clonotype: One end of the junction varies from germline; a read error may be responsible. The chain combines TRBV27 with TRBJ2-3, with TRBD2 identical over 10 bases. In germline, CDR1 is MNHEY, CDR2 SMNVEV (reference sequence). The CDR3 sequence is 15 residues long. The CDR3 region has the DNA TGTGCCAGCAGTTTATCGAGCGGGGGGGCCGATACGCAGTACTTT. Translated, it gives CASSLSSGGADTQYF.

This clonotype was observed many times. The CDR3 sequence is CASQQRGWKETQYF. CDR3 DNA sequence: TGTGCCAGCCAGCAGCGGGGGTGGAAAGAGACCCAGTACTTC. The chain employs TRBV28 and TRBJ2-5; 8 bases are a match to TRBD2. The length of the CDR3 is 14 residues. The germline CDR1 and CDR2 sequences are MDHEN and SYDVKM. The trim removed 8 bases at V and 3 bases at J, leaving 8 bases unmatched.

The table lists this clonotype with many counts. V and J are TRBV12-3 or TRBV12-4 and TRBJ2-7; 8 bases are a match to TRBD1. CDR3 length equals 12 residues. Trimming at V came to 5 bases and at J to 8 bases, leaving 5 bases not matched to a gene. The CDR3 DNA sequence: TGTGCCAGCAGTCTGGACAGGGCTAAGCAGTACTTC. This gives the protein CASSLDRAKQYF.

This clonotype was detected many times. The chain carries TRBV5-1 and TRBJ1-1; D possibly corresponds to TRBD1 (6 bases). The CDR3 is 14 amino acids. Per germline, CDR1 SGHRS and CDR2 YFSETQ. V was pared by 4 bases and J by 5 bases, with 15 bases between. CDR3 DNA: TGCGCCAGCAGCGCAACAGGGTCGTGGACTGAAGCTTTCTTT. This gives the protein CASSATGSWTEAFF.

In nucleotides, the CDR3 is TGTGCCAGCAGGACAGGGTCAGACCAGCCCCAGCATTTT. Its protein is CASRTGSDQPQHF. V is TRBV6-6 and J is TRBJ1-5, with TRBD1 matching 7 bases. The CDR3 covers 13 residues. Germline CDR1 is MNHNY and CDR2 is SVGAGI (reference sequence). V lost 6 bases to trimming and J lost 7 bases; unmatched junction nucleotides: 6.

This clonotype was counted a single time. The CDR3 sequence: CASMGSRNRPYEQYF. Written as DNA, the CDR3 is TGTGCCAGCATGGGGTCGCGTAACAGGCCCTACGAGCAGTACTTC. This chain connects TRBV28 to TRBJ2-1; maybe TRBD1 (5 bases). The J call may not be correct, given that the DNA end is closer to TRBJ2-7. Per the germline V gene, CDR1 is MDHEN and CDR2 is SYDVKM. This CDR3 contains 15 residues.

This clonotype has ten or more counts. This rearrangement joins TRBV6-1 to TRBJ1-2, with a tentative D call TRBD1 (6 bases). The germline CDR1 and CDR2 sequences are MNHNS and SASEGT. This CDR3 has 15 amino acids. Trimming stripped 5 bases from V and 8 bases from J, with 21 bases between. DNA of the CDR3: TGTGCCAGCAGTTCGCGGACAGCTCCTACTGGGGGCTACACCTTC. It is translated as CASSSRTAPTGGYTF.

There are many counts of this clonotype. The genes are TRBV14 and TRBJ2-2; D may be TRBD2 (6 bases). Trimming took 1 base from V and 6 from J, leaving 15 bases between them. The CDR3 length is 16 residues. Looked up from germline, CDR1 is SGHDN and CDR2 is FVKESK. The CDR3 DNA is TGTGCCAGCAGCCAAGGTTGGAGGGCCGATTCCGGGGAGCTGTTTTTT. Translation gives CASSQGWRADSGELFF.

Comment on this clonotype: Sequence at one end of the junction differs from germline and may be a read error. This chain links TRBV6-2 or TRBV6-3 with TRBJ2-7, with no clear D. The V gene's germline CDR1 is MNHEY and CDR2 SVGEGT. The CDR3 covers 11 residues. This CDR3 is CASRRSYEQYF. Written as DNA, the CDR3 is TGTGCAAGCAGGAGATCCTACGAGCAGTACTTC.